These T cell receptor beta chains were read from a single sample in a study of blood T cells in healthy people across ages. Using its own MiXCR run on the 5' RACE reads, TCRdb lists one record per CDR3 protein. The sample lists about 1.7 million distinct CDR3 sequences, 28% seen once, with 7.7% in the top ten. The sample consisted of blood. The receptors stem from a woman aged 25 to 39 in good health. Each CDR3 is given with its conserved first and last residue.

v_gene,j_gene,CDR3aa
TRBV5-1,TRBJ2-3,CASSEGSRPTDTQYF
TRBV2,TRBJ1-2,CATSRLSDRNYGYTF
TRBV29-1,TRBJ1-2,CSVESASYGYTF
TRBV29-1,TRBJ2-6,CSASSAGANVLTF
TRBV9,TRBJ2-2,CASSVAYSHSNTGELFF
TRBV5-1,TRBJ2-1,CASSFGTVTYNEQFF
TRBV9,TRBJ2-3,CASSVGTATTWATQYF
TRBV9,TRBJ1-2,CASSPPWVDYGYTF
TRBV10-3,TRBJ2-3,CAISESQGQGGTDTQYF
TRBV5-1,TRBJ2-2,CASSLGSANTGELFF
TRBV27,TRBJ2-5,CATSTGGQETQYF
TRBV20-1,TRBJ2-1,CSAAVPPGLTYNEQFF
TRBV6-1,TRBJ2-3,CASSEGQGADTQYF
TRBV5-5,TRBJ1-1,CASGLSVNRVSEAFF
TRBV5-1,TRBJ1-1,CASRWSGETEAFF
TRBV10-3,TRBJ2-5,CAISTPGLAETQYF
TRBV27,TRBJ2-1,CASSLVAGGISYNEQFF
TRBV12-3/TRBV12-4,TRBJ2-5,CASALAGETQYF
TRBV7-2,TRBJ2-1,CASRQSPGAQRIEQFF
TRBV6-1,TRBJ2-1,CASTGTSLVNEQFF
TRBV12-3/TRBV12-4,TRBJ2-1,CASSEVSGKEGEQFF
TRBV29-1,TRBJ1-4,CSVSGVGGGGEKLFF
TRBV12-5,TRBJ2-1,CASGLRDPPDEQFF
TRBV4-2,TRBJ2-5,CASSQGTSGGGKQETQYF
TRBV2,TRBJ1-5,CASSGQGMSNQPQHF
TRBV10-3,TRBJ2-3,CAIMGGTDTQYF
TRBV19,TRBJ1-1,CASSDRAQNTEAFF
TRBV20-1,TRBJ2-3,CSVGQGGGPTDTQYF
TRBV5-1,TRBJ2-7,CASSLDVRRLYEQYF
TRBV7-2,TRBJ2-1,CSSSLAPGTSGSGNEQFF
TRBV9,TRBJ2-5,CASSVGTGGPYNEQYF
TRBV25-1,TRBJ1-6,CASSEYAGGPNSPLHF
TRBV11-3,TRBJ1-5,CASSLRATNDTRVDQPQHF
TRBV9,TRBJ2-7,CASSVAGEASYEQYF
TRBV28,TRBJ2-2,CASEGLLGELFF
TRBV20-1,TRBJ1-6,CSARTGAKDSPLHF
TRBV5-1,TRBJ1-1,CASSSRPDRLNTEAFF
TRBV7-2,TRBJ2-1,CAGSPPGRYNEQFF
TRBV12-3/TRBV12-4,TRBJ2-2,CASSPGGRTGERFF
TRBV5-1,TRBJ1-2,CASSLEAGYSGGYTF
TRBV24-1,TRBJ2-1,CATSGDNYEQFF
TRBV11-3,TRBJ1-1,CASSYRGVNTEAFF
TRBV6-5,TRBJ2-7,CASRKSGGSYEQYF
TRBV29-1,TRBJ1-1,CSVVGGWTEAFF
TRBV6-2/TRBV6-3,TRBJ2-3,CATRTSSTDTQYF
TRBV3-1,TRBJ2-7,CASSQKGGSAYEQYF
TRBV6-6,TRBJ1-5,CVSSYLASVDQPQHF
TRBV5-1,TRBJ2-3,CASTFVTDTQYF
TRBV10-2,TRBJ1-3,CASRSGSGNTIYF
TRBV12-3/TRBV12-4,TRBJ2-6,CASNTSGANVLTF
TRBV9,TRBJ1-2,CASSVDHSPNYGYTF
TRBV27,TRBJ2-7,CASSSGVLTYEQYF
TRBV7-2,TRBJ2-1,CASSLRVAHWQFF
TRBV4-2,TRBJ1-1,CASSQDLVSGTEAFF
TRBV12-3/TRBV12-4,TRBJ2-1,CASSFLAGAYNEQFF
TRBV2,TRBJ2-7,CASSAIASGGQETQDF
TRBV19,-,CASSFTSDYEQYF
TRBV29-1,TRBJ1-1,CSVEWVNTEAFF
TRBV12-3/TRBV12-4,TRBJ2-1,CASSFLGEAEQFF
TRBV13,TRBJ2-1,CASSPSRPRDEQFF